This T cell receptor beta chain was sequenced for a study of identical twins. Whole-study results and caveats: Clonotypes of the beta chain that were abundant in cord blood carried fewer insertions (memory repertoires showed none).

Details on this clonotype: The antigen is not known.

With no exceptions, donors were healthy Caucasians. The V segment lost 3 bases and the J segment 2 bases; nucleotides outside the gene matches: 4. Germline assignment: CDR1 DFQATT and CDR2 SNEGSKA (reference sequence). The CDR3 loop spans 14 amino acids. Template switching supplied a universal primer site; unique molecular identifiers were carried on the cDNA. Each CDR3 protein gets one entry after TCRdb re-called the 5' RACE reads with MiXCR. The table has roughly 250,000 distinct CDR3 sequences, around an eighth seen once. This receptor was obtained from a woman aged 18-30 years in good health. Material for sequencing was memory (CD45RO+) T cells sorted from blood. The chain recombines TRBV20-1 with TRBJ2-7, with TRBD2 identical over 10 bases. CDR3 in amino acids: CSARSLAGAYEQYF. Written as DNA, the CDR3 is TGCAGTGCTAGGTCTCTAGCGGGAGCCTACGAGCAGTACTTC.